The source of this TCR beta chain is a study of regulatory T cells in long-lasting Graves disease. About the study: The antithyroid drugs taken by newly diagnosed Graves' patients had been used for under 3 months.

Arm-PCR of CDR3 regions with iRepertoire HTBI primers generated TCR beta libraries. MiXCR, run by TCRdb on the multiplex PCR reads, gives a single entry per CDR3 protein. The sample has some 460,000 distinct CDR3 sequences; roughly 15% are singletons. This clonotype has only a few counts. Indicated time point: newly diagnosed GD, antithyroid drugs for less than 3 months. The authors made the TCR library using RNA they extracted from PBMCs. The sample was also reused in another study, on T cells in Graves' hyperthyroidism and ophthalmopathy. In that study: Every diagnosis used clinical symptoms, serum thyroxine and TRAb, thyroid ultrasound and orbital computed tomography. The TCR CDR3 was amplified in a first-round RT-PCR using the HTBI primer set.

The clonotype was recovered from a man aged 40-55 years with Graves disease. The sample here was peripheral blood mononuclear cells (PBMCs), taken at new diagnosis, from a patient treated with antithyroid drugs.

CDR3 in amino acids: CAVGLLTDTQYF. CDR3 in DNA: TGCGCAGTGGGGCTCCTGACAGATACGCAGTATTTT. The V and J genes are TRBV29-1 and TRBJ2-3, with D tentatively TRBD1 (5 bases). CDR1 and CDR2 from the germline V gene are SQVTM and ANQGSEA. The CDR3 has 12 residues.